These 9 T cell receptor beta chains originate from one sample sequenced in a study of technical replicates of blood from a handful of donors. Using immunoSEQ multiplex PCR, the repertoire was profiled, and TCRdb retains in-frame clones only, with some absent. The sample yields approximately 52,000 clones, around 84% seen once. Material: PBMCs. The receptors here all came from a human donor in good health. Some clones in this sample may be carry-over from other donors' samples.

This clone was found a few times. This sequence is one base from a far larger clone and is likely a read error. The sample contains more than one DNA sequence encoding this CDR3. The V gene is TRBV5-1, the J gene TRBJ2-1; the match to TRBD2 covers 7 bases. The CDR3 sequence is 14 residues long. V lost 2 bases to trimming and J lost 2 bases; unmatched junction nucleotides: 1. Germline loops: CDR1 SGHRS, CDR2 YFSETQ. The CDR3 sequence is CASSLSGAYNEQFF. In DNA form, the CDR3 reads TGCGCCAGCAGCTTAAGCGGGGCCTACAATGAGCAGTTCTTC.

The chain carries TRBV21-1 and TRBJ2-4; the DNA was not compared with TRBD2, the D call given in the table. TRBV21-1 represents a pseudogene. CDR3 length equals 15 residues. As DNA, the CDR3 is TGTGCCAGCCCCGGGGTAAAGCGAGCCAAAAACATTCAGTACTTC. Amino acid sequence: CASPGVKRAKNIQYF.

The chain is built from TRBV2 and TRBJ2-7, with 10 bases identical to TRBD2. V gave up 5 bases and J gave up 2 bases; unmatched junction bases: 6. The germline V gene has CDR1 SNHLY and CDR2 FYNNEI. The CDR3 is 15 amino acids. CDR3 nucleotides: TGTGCCAGCAGTACGAGCGGGAGGGTACCCTACGAGCAGTACTTC. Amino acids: CASSTSGRVPYEQYF.

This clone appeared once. In DNA form, the CDR3 reads TGTGCCAGCTCCCCTCAGGGATACCAAGAGACCCAGTACTTC. This sequence encodes CASSPQGYQETQYF. This chain connects TRBV11-3 to TRBJ2-5; tentative D call: TRBD1 (5 bases). V lost 8 bases to trimming and J lost 0 bases, with 13 bases between them. Germline V gene data show CDR1 as SGHNT and CDR2 as YENEEA. CDR3 length equals 14 residues.

In nucleotides, the CDR3 is TGCGCCAGCAGCACCGACAGGGCACTCTATGGCTACACCTTC. This translates into CASSTDRALYGYTF. The chain carries TRBV4-3 and TRBJ1-2; 7 bases align to TRBD1. CDR3 length: 14 residues. Germline V lookup: CDR1 LGHNA, CDR2 YSLEER. Trimming cost V 5 bases and J 4 bases; bases outside gene matches: 7.

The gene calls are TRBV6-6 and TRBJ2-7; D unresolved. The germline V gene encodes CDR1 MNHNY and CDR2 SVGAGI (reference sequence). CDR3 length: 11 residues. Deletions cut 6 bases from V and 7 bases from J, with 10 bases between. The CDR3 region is CASSSPGEQYF. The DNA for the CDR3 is TGTGCCAGCAGCTCACCCGGGGAGCAGTACTTC.

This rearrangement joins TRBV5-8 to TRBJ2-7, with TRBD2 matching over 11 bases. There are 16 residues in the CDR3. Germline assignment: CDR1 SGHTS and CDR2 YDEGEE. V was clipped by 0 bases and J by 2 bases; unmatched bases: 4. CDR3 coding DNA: TGTGCCAGCAGCTTGGCGCTAGCGGGAGGTACCTACGAGCAGTACTTC. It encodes CASSLALAGGTYEQYF.

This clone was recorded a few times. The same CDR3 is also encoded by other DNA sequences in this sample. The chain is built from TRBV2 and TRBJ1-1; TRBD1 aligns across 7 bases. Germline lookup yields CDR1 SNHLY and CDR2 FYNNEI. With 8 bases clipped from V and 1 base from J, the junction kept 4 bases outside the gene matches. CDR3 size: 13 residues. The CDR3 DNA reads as TGTGCCAGCCGGGACAGAGGGAACACTGAAGCTTTCTTT. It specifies CASRDRGNTEAFF.

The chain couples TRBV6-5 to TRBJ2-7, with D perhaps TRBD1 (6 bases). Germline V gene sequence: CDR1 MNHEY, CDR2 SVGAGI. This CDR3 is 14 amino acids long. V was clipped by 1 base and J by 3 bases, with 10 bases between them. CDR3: CASSYLDSGYEQYF. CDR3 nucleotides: TGTGCCAGCAGTTACTTGGACAGCGGCTACGAGCAGTACTTC.